One and the same sample provided the 4 T cell receptor beta chains below, sequenced in a study of sequential checkpoint blockade in melanoma. Indicated treatment: randomized to nivolumab then ipilimumab (arm A) or the reverse (arm B). Sequencing used immunoSEQ multiplex PCR; TCRdb keeps in-frame clones, though not all of them. The data contain approximately 8,800 clones, more than 20% of them singletons. Here the sequenced sample was tumor tissue (inferred from file names), taken from a patient given nivolumab and ipilimumab in sequence. These receptors all stem from a human donor with melanoma.

The rearrangement uses TRBV6-8 and TRBJ1-1; 8 bases agree with TRBD1. Germline CDR1 MNHGY, CDR2 SAAAGT. V was clipped by 4 bases and J by 8 bases; unmatched bases: 3. The CDR3 runs 12 residues. The CDR3 nucleotides are TGTGCCAGCAGTTCGAACAGGGGGGAAGCTTTCTTT. This sequence encodes CASSSNRGEAFF.

The chain uses TRBV19 and TRBJ1-5; D is perhaps TRBD1 (6 bases). V was clipped by 5 bases and J by 0 bases, with 14 bases between them. Germline assignment: CDR1 LNHDA and CDR2 SQIVND (reference sequence). The CDR3 has 16 amino acids. As DNA, the CDR3 is TGTGCCAGTAGTGGGACACAGCAGTATAGCAATCAGCCCCAGCATTTT. This translates into CASSGTQQYSNQPQHF.

The genes are TRBV25-1 and TRBJ2-3; the D gene is possibly TRBD1 (5 bases). This CDR3 spans 16 amino acids. Germline CDR1 is MGHDK and CDR2 is SYGVNS. V lost 5 bases and J lost 3, with 18 bases in between. The CDR3 loop is CASSPIVLGVTDTQYF. CDR3 coding DNA: TGTGCCAGCAGTCCCATAGTTCTAGGGGTAACAGATACGCAGTATTTT.

This clone was seen a handful of times. CDR3 in DNA: TGTGCCAGCAGCGTCACAGGGGGTCTCAGCACAGATACGCAGTATTTT. Its translation is CASSVTGGLSTDTQYF. The chain uses TRBV9 and TRBJ2-3; 8 bases are shared with TRBD1. The V and J ends lost 2 bases and 0 bases, in that order; junction bases with no gene match: 5. This CDR3 is built from 16 residues. Germline V gene data show CDR1 as SGDLS and CDR2 as YYNGEE.